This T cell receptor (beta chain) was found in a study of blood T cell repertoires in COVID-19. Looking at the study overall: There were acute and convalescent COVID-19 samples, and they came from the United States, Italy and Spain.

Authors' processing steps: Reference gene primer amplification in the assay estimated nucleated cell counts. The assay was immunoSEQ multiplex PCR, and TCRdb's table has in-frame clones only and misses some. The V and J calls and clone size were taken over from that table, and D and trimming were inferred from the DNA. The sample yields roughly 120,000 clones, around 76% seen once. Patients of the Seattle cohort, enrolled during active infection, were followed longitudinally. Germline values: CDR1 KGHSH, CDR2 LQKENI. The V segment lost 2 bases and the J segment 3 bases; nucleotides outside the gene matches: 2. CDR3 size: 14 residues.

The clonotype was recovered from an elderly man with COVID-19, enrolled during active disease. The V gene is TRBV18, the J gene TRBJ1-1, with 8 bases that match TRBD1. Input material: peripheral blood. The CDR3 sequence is CASSPLGQDTEAFF. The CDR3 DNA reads TGTGCCAGCTCACCATTGGGACAGGACACTGAAGCTTTCTTT.